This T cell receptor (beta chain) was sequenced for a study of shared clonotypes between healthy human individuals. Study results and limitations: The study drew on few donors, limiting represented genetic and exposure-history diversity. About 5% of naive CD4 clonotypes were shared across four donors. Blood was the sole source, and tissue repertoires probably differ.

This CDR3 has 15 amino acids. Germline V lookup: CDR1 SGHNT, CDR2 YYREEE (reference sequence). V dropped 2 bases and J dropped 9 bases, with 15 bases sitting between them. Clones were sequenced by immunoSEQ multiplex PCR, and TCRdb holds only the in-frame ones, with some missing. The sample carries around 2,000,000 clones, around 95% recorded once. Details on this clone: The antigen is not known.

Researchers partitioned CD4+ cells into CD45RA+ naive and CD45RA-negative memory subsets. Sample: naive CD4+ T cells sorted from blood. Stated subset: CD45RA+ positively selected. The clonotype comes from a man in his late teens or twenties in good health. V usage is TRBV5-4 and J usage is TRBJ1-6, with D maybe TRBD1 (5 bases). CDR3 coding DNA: TGTGCCAGCAGCTTCTCGGGCCGAGGGGTTTCACCCCTCCACTTT. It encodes CASSFSGRGVSPLHF.